A selection of T cell receptor beta chains follows, all from one sample in a study of CD8 T cells in Susac syndrome. TCRdb redid the calling of the immunoSEQ multiplex PCR reads with MiXCR, one entry per CDR3 protein. The data show some 200,000 distinct CDR3 sequences, with 92% seen just once and roughly 0.13% held by the top ten. The material sequenced was CD8+ T cells from PBMCs. Every receptor here comes from a human donor with multiple sclerosis. Each CDR3 is given without its conserved first and last residue.

V gene	J gene	CDR3 protein
TRBV19	TRBJ2-1	ASSTTSVPGDNEQF
TRBV7-3	TRBJ2-1	ASRGGTSGSAWVNEQF
TRBV10-3	TRBJ2-7	AIKGTGGSYEQY
TRBV30	TRBJ2-7	AWSGISYEQY
TRBV6-5	TRBJ2-7	ASTQGDEQY
TRBV4-1	TRBJ2-2	ASSRDSGELF
TRBV9	TRBJ2-5	ASSSGGWGETQY
TRBV4-1	TRBJ1-4	ASSQEGTADAEKLF
TRBV2	TRBJ1-2	ASSDAYGYT
TRBV9	TRBJ1-2	ASSAEGLGPHYGYT
TRBV7-8	TRBJ1-2	ASSHRRDRAGGYT
TRBV7-8	TRBJ1-5	ASSSRQGSSNQPQH
TRBV4-1	TRBJ1-1	ASSQGTVRPYTEAF
TRBV7-6	TRBJ2-1	ASSHALDNNEQF
TRBV6-1	TRBJ2-7	ASSRSYEQY
TRBV7-2	TRBJ2-3	ASSLRVRVGYTDTQY
TRBV7-9	TRBJ2-3	ASSPPGGSAISTDTQY
TRBV28	TRBJ2-7	ASREGTGGYEQY
TRBV13	TRBJ1-3	ASSSGTSYTIY
TRBV4-1	TRBJ2-6	ASSPRDRGPRANVLT
TRBV13	TRBJ2-2	ASSLNRPPLGELF
TRBV19	TRBJ1-2	ASSAHRGLGYGYT
TRBV4-3	TRBJ2-1	ASSQGSGGYNEQF
TRBV7-9	TRBJ1-2	ASSSLGQGYGYT
TRBV19	TRBJ2-1	ASSIGLGYGNEQF
TRBV7-9	TRBJ2-5	ASSLAGLAETQY
TRBV20-1	TRBJ2-1	SVKELAGGYNEQF
TRBV19	TRBJ1-1	ASGVGGLNTEAF
TRBV6-1	TRBJ1-3	ASRTSGSPAGGNTIY
TRBV14	TRBJ1-1	ASSQSEFPEAF
TRBV24-1	TRBJ2-3	ATSEPATDTQY
TRBV9	TRBJ2-7	ASSAGPGTYEQY
TRBV29-1	TRBJ1-4	SVGEEKLF
TRBV24-1	TRBJ1-1	ATSDYRDRENTEAF
TRBV27	TRBJ1-2	ASSPQGWRNYGYT
TRBV6-5	TRBJ1-2	ASSYDISYGYT
TRBV4-1	TRBJ1-6	ASSQDQGLGVSPLH
TRBV20-1	TRBJ1-1	SASVPGWGTEAF
TRBV11-2	TRBJ2-3	ASSLSGGAGPDTQY
TRBV29-1	TRBJ1-1	SVEGDRPYPGAF
TRBV7-2	TRBJ2-5	ASSLAWTSAKETQY